These T cell receptor beta chains were read from a single sample in a study of blood T cell repertoires in COVID-19. TCRdb's copy holds only in-frame clones and misses some; the assay was immunoSEQ multiplex PCR. The sample has roughly 130,000 clones, 84% seen once. The sequenced sample was PBMCs or T cells enriched from blood (not recorded which). These receptors were taken from a woman aged 25 to 39 who had recovered from COVID-19. Both conserved end residues are part of each CDR3. The order of the fields is CDR3 length, D gene, clone size, J gene, V gene, CDR3 DNA, CDR3 protein. D genes are given only for firm matches. Clone size appears in some rows only: once, few, many, or a class for an expanded clone.

>17|NA|NA|TRBJ2-2|TRBV4-3
TGCGCCAGCAGCCAAGGAGGGGACTTGATTCACACCGGGGAGCTGTTTTTT
CASSQGGDLIHTGELFF
>18|TRBD1|NA|TRBJ2-5|TRBV28
TGTGCCAGCAGTTTCCGGACAGGGGGCGCGATATCGGGAGAGACCCAGTACTTC
CASSFRTGGAISGETQYF
>15|TRBD2|NA|TRBJ2-7|TRBV11-2
TGTGCCAGCAGCTTAGGACTAGCGGTATCCTACGAGCAGTACTTC
CASSLGLAVSYEQYF
>16|NA|NA|TRBJ1-3|TRBV18
TGTGCCAGCTCACCCCAAACAGGGACCTCTGGAAACACCATATATTTT
CASSPQTGTSGNTIYF
>16|NA|NA|TRBJ2-5|TRBV10-3
TGTGCCATCAGTGAGGGCCAGATATCGTACCAAGAGACCCAGTACTTC
CAISEGQISYQETQYF
>15|NA|few|TRBJ2-3|TRBV5-1
TGCGCCAGCAGCTTACTTTTATCTAGCACAGATACGCAGTATTTT
CASSLLLSSTDTQYF
>14|TRBD2|NA|TRBJ2-1|TRBV5-1
TGCGCCAGCAGGGTCGCGGGAGGGCTAAATGAGCAGTTCTTC
CASRVAGGLNEQFF
>16|TRBD2|NA|TRBJ2-1|TRBV11-2
TGTGCCAGCAGCTTTGGGACTAGCGGGTCCTACAATGAGCAGTTCTTC
CASSFGTSGSYNEQFF
>15|NA|NA|TRBJ2-7|TRBV30
TGTGCCTGGAGTGTAACAAGAGGCCTTACGGGGGAGCAGTACTTC
CAWSVTRGLTGEQYF
>15|NA|NA|TRBJ2-3|TRBV14
TGTGCCAGCAGCCAAAGTTCGCCTAGCGCAGATACGCAGTATTTT
CASSQSSPSADTQYF
>12|NA|NA|TRBJ2-7|TRBV21-1
TGTGCCAGCAGCAAATGGAGGCACGAGCAGTACTTC
CASSKWRHEQYF
>15|NA|NA|TRBJ1-4|TRBV7-9
TGTGCCAGCAGCTTAGGTGGAGGGAGGACGGAAAAACTGTTTTTT
CASSLGGGRTEKLFF
>15|NA|NA|TRBJ1-5|TRBV6-6
TGTGCCAGCAGAGAACCCGGGGTTCTCAATCAGCCCCAGCATTTT
CASREPGVLNQPQHF
>16|TRBD2|NA|TRBJ2-7|TRBV7-2
TGTGCCAGCAGCTTAGATACTAGCGGGGGAGCATACGAGCAGTACTTC
CASSLDTSGGAYEQYF
>18|TRBD1|NA|TRBJ1-6|TRBV9
TGTGCCAGCAGCCTTATGGGGACAGGCGGAACCTATAATTCACCCCTCCACTTT
CASSLMGTGGTYNSPLHF
>15|NA|NA|TRBJ1-4|TRBV6-6
TGTGCCAGCAGTACAGGGCTCCGGGCTAATGAAAAACTGTTTTTT
CASSTGLRANEKLFF
>16|TRBD2|NA|TRBJ2-1|TRBV7-3
TGTGCCAGCAGCCCTTCGACTAGCGGGAGGGCAGGGGAGCAGTTCTTC
CASSPSTSGRAGEQFF
>15|TRBD2|few|TRBJ2-1|TRBV5-1
TGCGCCAGCAGTCCCGGGACTAGCGATCTCAATGAGCAGTTCTTC
CASSPGTSDLNEQFF
>15|TRBD1|NA|TRBJ2-7|TRBV5-6
TGTGCCAGCAGCTTGGGGGGGACAGGGGCCTACGAGCAGTACTTC
CASSLGGTGAYEQYF
>15|TRBD2|NA|TRBJ2-3|TRBV10-2
TGCGCCAGCATGAAAGCGGGAGGAATCACAGATACGCAGTATTTT
CASMKAGGITDTQYF
>16|TRBD2|NA|TRBJ2-2|TRBV6-2/TRBV6-3
TGTGCCAGCAGTTACTCGGGGCTAGCGGGCACCGGGGAGCTGTTTTTT
CASSYSGLAGTGELFF
>15|TRBD2|NA|TRBJ2-5|TRBV11-1
TGTGCCAGCAGCCCAGGATCCTGGGAGGGGGAGACCCAGTACTTC
CASSPGSWEGETQYF
>13|NA|NA|TRBJ1-6|TRBV12-3/TRBV12-4
TGTGCCAGCCAGGGAGCCGGGGGTTCACCCCTCCACTTT
CASQGAGGSPLHF
>14|TRBD1|NA|TRBJ2-3|TRBV18
TGTGCCAGCTCAGGACAGGGGCTCACAGATACGCAGTATTTT
CASSGQGLTDTQYF
>15|TRBD1|NA|TRBJ1-1|TRBV2
TGTGCCAGTCTACCCCGGGACAGGGTGTTCGTTGAAGCTTTCTTT
CASLPRDRVFVEAFF
>16|TRBD1|NA|TRBJ1-6|TRBV11-2
TGTGCCAGCAGCTTAGGAGGGAGACAGGGTGCTACACCCCTCCACTTT
CASSLGGRQGATPLHF
>14|TRBD2|NA|TRBJ2-1|TRBV7-9
TGTGCCAGCAGCAATCTAGCGGACTACAATGAGCAGTTCTTC
CASSNLADYNEQFF
>14|NA|few|TRBJ2-2|TRBV7-3
TGTGCCAGCAGCTCACAGGGAAACACCGGGGAGCTGTTTTTT
CASSSQGNTGELFF
>13|TRBD1|NA|TRBJ1-2|TRBV6-5
TGTGCCAGCAGCGACAGGGTCGGGTATGGCTACACCTTC
CASSDRVGYGYTF
>19|TRBD1|NA|TRBJ2-6|TRBV4-3
TGCGCCAGCAGCCAAGTCGTTTCGGGACAGGGAGCTGGGGCCAACGTCCTGACTTTC
CASSQVVSGQGAGANVLTF
>17|NA|NA|TRBJ2-4|TRBV18
TGTGCCAGCTCTCCCCCCTCGGGGGTCCTAGCCAAAAACATTCAGTACTTC
CASSPPSGVLAKNIQYF
>15|TRBD2|NA|TRBJ2-6|TRBV30
TGTGCCTGGGGACTAGCGGGCTCTGGGGCCAACGTCCTGACTTTC
CAWGLAGSGANVLTF
>12|TRBD2|NA|TRBJ2-7|TRBV2
TGTGCCAGTGGAGGACTAGCGGGGACTCAGTACTTC
CASGGLAGTQYF
>15|NA|NA|TRBJ2-7|TRBV3-1/TRBV3-2
TGTGCCAGCAGCCAAGACGGGCGGGCCTCCTACGAGCAGTACTTC
CASSQDGRASYEQYF
>17|TRBD1|once|TRBJ1-4|TRBV18
TGTGCCAGCTCACCATCGCCGGGACAGGGGATAGGGGAAAAACTGTTTTTT
CASSPSPGQGIGEKLFF
>15|NA|NA|TRBJ1-1|TRBV5-1
TGCGCCAGCAGCTTGGTTGGGGCCCAGAACACTGAAGCTTTCTTT
CASSLVGAQNTEAFF
>13|NA|NA|TRBJ2-1|TRBV20-1
TGCAGTGCTAGTGCGGGAAGGTACAATGAGCAGTTCTTC
CSASAGRYNEQFF
>16|TRBD2|NA|TRBJ2-7|TRBV25-1
TGTGCCAGCAGTGAAGCGGCTAGCGGGAGGAGCTACGAGCAGTACTTC
CASSEAASGRSYEQYF
>20|TRBD2|NA|TRBJ2-1|TRBV14
TGTGCCAGCAGCCAAGATCTTGGGACGGGCGGGAGGTACCTTTCGGATGAGCAGTTCTTC
CASSQDLGTGGRYLSDEQFF
>16|NA|NA|TRBJ2-7|TRBV5-4
TGTGCCAGCAGCTTGGGGGCGACACCTACCTCCTACGAGCAGTACTTC
CASSLGATPTSYEQYF
>14|NA|NA|TRBJ1-2|TRBV5-1
TGCGCCAGCAGCTTGGATCAGGGATCGGCCGGCTACACCTTC
CASSLDQGSAGYTF
>15|NA|few|TRBJ2-7|TRBV6-1
TGTGCCAGCAGTGAAGAGGAGGGGGCTGGGGACGAGCAGTACTTC
CASSEEEGAGDEQYF
>14|TRBD2|NA|TRBJ2-7|TRBV5-1
TGCGCCAGCAGCCGGACTAGCGGGAGATACGAGCAGTACTTC
CASSRTSGRYEQYF
>17|TRBD2|few|TRBJ2-1|TRBV7-3
TGTGCCAGCAGCCAGACTAGCGGGAGGTCTTTGTGGAATGAGCAGTTCTTC
CASSQTSGRSLWNEQFF
>18|TRBD2|once|TRBJ2-2|TRBV5-1
TGCGCCAGCAGCTTGAGGGTAGCGGGAGGTACATACACCGGGGAGCTGTTTTTT
CASSLRVAGGTYTGELFF
>15|NA|NA|TRBJ2-5|TRBV18
TGTGCCAGCTCACCAAGGGGCCCCGCGGCGGAGACCCAGTACTTC
CASSPRGPAAETQYF
>15|TRBD1|NA|TRBJ1-5|TRBV27
TGTGCCAGCAGTCCAGGGGGGTCGCCTAATCAGCCCCAGCATTTT
CASSPGGSPNQPQHF